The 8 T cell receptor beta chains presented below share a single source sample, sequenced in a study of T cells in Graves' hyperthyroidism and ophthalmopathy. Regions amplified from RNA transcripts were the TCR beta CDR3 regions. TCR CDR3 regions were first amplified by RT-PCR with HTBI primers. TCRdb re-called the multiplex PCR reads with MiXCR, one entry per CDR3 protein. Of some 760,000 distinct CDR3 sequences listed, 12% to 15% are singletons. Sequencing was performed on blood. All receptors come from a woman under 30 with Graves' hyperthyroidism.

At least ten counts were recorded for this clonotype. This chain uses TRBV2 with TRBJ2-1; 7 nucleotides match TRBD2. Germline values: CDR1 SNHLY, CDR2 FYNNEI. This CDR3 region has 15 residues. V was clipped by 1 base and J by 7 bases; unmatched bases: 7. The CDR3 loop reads CASSEGTRTKNEQFF. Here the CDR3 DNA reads TGTGCCAGCAGTGAAGGGACTAGAACTAAAAATGAGCAGTTCTTC.

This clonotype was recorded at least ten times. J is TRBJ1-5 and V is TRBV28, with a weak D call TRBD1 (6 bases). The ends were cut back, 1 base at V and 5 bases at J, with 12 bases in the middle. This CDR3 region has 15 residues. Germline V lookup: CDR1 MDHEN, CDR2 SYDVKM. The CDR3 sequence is CASSLLAGEDQPQHF. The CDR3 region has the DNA TGTGCCAGCAGTTTATTGGCAGGGGAAGATCAGCCCCAGCATTTT.

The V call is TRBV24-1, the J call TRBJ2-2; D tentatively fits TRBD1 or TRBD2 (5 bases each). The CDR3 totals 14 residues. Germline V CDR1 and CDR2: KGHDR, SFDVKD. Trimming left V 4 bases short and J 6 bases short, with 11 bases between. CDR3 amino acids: CATSEGPLAGELFF. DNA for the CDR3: TGTGCCACCAGTGAGGGACCCCTAGCCGGGGAGCTGTTTTTT.

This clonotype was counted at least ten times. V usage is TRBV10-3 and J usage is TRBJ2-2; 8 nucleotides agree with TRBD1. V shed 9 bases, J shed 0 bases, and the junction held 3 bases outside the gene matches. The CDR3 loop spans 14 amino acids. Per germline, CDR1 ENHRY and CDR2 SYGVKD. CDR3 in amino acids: CAIQQGANTGELFF. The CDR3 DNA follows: TGTGCCATTCAACAGGGGGCGAACACCGGGGAGCTGTTTTTT.

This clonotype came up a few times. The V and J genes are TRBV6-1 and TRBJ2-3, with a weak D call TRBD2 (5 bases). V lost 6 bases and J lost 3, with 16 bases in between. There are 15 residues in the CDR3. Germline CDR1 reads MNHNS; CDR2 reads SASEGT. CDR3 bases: TGTGCCAGCAGCCCTATTAGCGTTCGGACAGATACGCAGTATTTT. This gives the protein CASSPISVRTDTQYF.

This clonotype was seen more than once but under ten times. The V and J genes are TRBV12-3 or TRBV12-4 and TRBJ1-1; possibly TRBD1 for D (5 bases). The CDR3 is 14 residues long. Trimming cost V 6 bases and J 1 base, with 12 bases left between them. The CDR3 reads CASRLFQGNTEAFF. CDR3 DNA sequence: TGTGCCAGCAGGCTCTTCCAGGGGAACACTGAAGCTTTCTTT.

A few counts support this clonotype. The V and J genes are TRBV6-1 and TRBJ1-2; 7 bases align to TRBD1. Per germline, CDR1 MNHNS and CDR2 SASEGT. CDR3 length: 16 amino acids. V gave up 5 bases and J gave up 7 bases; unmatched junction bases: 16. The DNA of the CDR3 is TGTGCCAGCAGTAGAATCGCCGGGACAGCGCTTGGTGGCTACACCTTC. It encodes CASSRIAGTALGGYTF.

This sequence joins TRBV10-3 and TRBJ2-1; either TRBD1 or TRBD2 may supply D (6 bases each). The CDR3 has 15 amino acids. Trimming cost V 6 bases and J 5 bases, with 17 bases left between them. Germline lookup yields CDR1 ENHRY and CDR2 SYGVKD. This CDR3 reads CAISRLGGKDNEQFF. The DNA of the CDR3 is TGTGCCATCAGCCGACTAGGGGGGAAAGACAATGAGCAGTTCTTC.